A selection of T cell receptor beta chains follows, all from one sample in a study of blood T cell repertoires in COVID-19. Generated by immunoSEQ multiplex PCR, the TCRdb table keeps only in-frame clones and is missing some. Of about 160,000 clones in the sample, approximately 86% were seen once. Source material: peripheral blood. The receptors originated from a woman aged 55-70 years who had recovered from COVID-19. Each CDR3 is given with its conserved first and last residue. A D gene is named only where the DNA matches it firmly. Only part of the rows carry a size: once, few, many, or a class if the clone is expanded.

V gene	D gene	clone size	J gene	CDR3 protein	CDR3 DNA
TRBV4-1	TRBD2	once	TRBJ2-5	CASSPLRPSGKETQYF	TGCGCCAGCAGCCCGCTTCGGCCTAGCGGAAAAGAGACCCAGTACTTC
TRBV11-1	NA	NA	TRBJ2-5	CASRFSGLSETQYF	TGTGCCAGCAGGTTCTCCGGACTATCGGAGACCCAGTACTTC
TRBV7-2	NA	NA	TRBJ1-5	CASSIRTAEVQPQHF	TGTGCCAGCAGCATCCGGACGGCGGAGGTTCAGCCCCAGCATTTT
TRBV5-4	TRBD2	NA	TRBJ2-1	CASSRRGGDEQFF	TGTGCCAGCAGCAGGCGCGGGGGGGATGAGCAGTTCTTC
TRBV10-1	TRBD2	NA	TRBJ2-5	CASSESSAGGQTQYF	TGCGCCAGCAGTGAGTCGTCGGCGGGGGGCCAGACCCAGTACTTC
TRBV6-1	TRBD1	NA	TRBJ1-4	CASSDRTGGNEKLFF	TGTGCCAGCAGTGATAGGACAGGGGGCAATGAAAAACTGTTTTTT
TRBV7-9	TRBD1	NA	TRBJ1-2	CASSFGGDRGDYGYTF	TGTGCCAGCAGCTTCGGGGGAGACAGGGGAGACTATGGCTACACCTTC
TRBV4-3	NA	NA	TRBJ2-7	CASSQDFVGAFTYEQYF	TGCGCCAGCAGCCAAGATTTCGTAGGGGCATTCACTTACGAGCAGTACTTC
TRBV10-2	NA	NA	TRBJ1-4	CASRFGATNEKLFF	TGCGCCAGCAGGTTCGGAGCAACTAATGAAAAACTGTTTTTT
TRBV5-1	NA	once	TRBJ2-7	CASSLSVIASNEQYF	TGCGCCAGCAGCTTGTCGGTGATCGCTAGTAACGAGCAGTACTTC
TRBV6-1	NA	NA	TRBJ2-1	CASSERGQGHNEQFF	TGTGCCAGCAGTGAAAGAGGCCAGGGCCACAATGAGCAGTTCTTC
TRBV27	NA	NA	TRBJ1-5	CASSPGRAGQPQHF	TGTGCCAGCAGCCCCGGGAGGGCCGGCCAGCCCCAGCATTTT
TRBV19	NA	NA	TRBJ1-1	CASSIPGRDTEAFF	TGTGCCAGTAGTATTCCAGGGAGGGACACTGAAGCTTTCTTT
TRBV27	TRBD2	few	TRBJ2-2	CASSLSGGYTGELFF	TGTGCCAGCAGCCTTAGCGGGGGTTACACCGGGGAGCTGTTTTTT
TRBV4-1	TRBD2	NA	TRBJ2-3	CASSQVALAGYTDTQYF	TGCGCCAGCAGCCAAGTAGCATTAGCGGGGTACACAGATACGCAGTATTTT
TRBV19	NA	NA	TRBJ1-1	CAAKAGGYSEAFF	TGTGCCGCTAAAGCCGGGGGATACTCTGAAGCTTTCTTT
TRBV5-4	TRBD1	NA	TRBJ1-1	CASSLARDRGQSEAFF	TGTGCCAGCAGCTTGGCCAGGGACAGGGGGCAATCTGAAGCTTTCTTT
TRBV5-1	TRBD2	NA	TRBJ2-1	CASSASGGIYNEQFF	TGCGCCAGCAGCGCGAGCGGGGGGATTTACAATGAGCAGTTCTTC
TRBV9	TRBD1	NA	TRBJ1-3	CASSVQQGYGNTIYF	TGTGCCAGCAGCGTGCAACAGGGGTATGGAAACACCATATATTTT
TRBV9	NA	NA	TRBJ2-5	CASSVGEETQYF	TGTGCCAGCAGCGTGGGCGAAGAGACCCAGTACTTC
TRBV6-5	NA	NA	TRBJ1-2	CASSPETDIYGYTF	TGTGCCAGCAGCCCGGAGACAGACATATATGGCTACACCTTC
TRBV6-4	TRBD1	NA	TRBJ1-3	CATPKGRQGLSGNTIYF	TGTGCCACCCCAAAAGGAAGACAGGGTCTCTCTGGAAACACCATATATTTT
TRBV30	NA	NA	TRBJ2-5	CAWSVWAGKTQYF	TGTGCCTGGAGTGTTTGGGCGGGGAAGACCCAGTACTTC
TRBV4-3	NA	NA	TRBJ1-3	CASSQDLGAGNTIYF	TGCGCCAGCAGCCAAGACCTCGGGGCTGGAAACACCATATATTTT
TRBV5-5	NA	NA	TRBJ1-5	CASSQSGSSSSNQPQHF	TGTGCCAGCAGCCAAAGCGGCAGCAGTTCCAGCAATCAGCCCCAGCATTTT
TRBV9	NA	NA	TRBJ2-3	CASSKTGISTDTQYF	TGTGCCAGCAGCAAAACAGGGATATCGACAGATACGCAGTATTTT
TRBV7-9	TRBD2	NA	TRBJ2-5	CASSPGLAGGQETQYF	TGTGCCAGCAGCCCGGGACTAGCGGGGGGACAAGAGACCCAGTACTTC
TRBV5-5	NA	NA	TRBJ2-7	CASSLGVTAYEQYF	TGTGCCAGCTCTTTGGGAGTTACTGCCTACGAGCAGTACTTC
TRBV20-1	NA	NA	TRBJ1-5	CSALNGRVKHF	TGCAGTGCCCTAAATGGGAGGGTAAAGCATTTT
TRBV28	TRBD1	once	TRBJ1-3	CASSSLITGTGDIRLGNTIYF	TGTGCCAGCAGTTCGCTAATTACCGGGACAGGGGATATTAGGTTAGGAAACACCATATATTTT
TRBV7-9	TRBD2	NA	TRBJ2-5	CASSLGGSGGRRETQYF	TGTGCCAGCAGCTTAGGTGGTAGCGGGGGACGAAGAGAGACCCAGTACTTC
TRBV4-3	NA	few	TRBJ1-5	CASSQERVRAEDQPQHF	TGCGCCAGCAGCCAAGAACGGGTCAGGGCTGAGGATCAGCCCCAGCATTTT
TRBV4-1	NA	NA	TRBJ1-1	CASSQDRSGAGNTEAFF	TGCGCCAGCAGCCAAGATCGGTCAGGGGCTGGGAACACTGAAGCTTTCTTT
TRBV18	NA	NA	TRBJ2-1	CASSPAGTQVYEQFF	TGTGCCAGCTCACCTGCGGGGACCCAGGTCTATGAGCAGTTCTTC
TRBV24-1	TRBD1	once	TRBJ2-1	CATSDPTPGQGYNEQFF	TGTGCCACCAGTGACCCGACTCCGGGACAGGGGTACAATGAGCAGTTCTTC
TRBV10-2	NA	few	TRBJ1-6	CASIKTFPNSPLHF	TGCGCCAGCATTAAGACTTTTCCCAATTCACCCCTCCACTTT
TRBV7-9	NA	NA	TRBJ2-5	CASSLTVAETQYF	TGTGCCAGCAGCTTGACAGTGGCAGAGACCCAGTACTTC
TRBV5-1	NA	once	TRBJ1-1	CASSLEGAGGPNTEAFF	TGCGCCAGCAGCTTGGAAGGAGCGGGGGGACCGAACACTGAAGCTTTCTTT
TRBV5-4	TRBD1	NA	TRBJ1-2	CASSFSIGTGAYGYTF	TGTGCCAGCAGCTTCTCTATCGGGACAGGGGCCTATGGCTACACCTTC
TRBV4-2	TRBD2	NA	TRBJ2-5	CASSQDRGLAGGGETQYF	TGTGCCAGCAGCCAAGATAGGGGACTAGCGGGGGGAGGGGAGACCCAGTACTTC
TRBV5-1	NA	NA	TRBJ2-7	CASSLAGGGDEQYF	TGCGCCAGCAGCTTGGCCGGAGGGGGCGACGAGCAGTACTTC
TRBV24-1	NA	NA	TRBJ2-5	CATSDFRVTDLSVTQETQYF	TGTGCCACCAGTGATTTCCGAGTCACGGACTTGAGCGTAACCCAAGAGACCCAGTACTTC
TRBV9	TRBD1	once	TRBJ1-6	CASSVVGTVNSPLHF	TGTGCCAGCAGCGTAGTCGGGACAGTTAATTCACCCCTCCACTTT
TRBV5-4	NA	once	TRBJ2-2	CASMRDRNTGELFF	TGTGCCAGCATGCGGGACAGAAACACCGGGGAGCTGTTTTTT
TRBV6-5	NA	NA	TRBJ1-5	CASSPIRATDQPQHF	TGTGCCAGCAGTCCTATAAGGGCGACAGATCAGCCCCAGCATTTT
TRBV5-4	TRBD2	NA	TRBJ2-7	CASSSKGLADYEQYF	TGTGCCAGCAGCTCGAAGGGACTAGCGGACTACGAGCAGTACTTC
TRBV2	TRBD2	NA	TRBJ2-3	CASSPGTSAQYF	TGTGCCAGCAGCCCAGGGACTAGCGCGCAGTATTTT
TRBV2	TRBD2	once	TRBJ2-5	CASSTSGETQYF	TGTGCCAGCAGCACTAGCGGGGAGACCCAGTACTTC
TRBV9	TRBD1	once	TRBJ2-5	CASSVDGQGQGETQYF	TGTGCCAGCAGCGTAGATGGACAGGGGCAAGGGGAGACCCAGTACTTC
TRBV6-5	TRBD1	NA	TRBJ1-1	CASSYRATGSAEAFF	TGTGCCAGCAGTTACCGAGCGACAGGGTCAGCTGAAGCTTTCTTT